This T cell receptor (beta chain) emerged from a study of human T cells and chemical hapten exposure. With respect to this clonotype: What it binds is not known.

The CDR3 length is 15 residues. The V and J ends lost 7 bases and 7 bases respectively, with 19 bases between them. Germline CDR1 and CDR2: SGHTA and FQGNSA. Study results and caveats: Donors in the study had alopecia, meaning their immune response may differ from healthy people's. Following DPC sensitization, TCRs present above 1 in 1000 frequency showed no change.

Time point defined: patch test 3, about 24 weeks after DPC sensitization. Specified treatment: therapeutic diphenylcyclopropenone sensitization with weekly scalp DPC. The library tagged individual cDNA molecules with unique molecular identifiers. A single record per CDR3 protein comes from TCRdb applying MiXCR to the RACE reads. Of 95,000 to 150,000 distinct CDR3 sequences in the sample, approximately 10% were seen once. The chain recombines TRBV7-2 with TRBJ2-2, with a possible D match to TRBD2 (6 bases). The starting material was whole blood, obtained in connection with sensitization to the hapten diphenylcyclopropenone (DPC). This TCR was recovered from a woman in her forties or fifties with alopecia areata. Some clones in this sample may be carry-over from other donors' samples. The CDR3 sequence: CASMPSVRAGGELFF. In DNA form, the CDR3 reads TGTGCCAGCATGCCATCAGTGCGAGCGGGCGGGGAGCTGTTTTTT.